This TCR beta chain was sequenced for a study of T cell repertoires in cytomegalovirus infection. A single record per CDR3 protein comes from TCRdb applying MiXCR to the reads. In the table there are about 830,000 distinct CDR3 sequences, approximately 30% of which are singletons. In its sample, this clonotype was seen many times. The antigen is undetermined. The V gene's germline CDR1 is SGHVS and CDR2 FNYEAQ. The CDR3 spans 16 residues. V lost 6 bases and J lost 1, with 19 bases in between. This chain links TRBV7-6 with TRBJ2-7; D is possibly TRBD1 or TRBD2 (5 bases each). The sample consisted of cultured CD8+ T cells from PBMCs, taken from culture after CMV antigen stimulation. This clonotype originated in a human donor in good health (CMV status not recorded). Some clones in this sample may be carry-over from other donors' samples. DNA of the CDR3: TGTGCCAGCAGAGCGACGGATGGGGGACGTTCCTACGAGCAGTACTTC. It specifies CASRATDGGRSYEQYF.